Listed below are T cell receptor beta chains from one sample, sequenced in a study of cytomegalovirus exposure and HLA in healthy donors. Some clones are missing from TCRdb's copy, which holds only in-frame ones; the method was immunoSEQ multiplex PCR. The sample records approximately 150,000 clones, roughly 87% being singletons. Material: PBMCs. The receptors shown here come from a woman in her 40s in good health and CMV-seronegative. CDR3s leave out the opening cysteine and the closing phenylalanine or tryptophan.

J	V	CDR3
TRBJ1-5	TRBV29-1	SVARGGNQPQH
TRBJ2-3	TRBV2	ASTGVTTSTDTQY
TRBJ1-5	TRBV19	ASSTTRVRQPQH
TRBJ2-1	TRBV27	ASSYGLAAVGEQF
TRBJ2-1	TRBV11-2	ASSQDRVNEQF
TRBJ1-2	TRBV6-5	ASSLDRSTGYT
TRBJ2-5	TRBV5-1	ASSLATSGKETQY
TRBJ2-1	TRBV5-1	ASSLGAPHNEQF
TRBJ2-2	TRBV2	ASSPRGSGELF
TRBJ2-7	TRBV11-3	ASSLGYGASGPSYEQY
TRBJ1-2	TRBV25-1	ASNQGAGVPFPYGYT
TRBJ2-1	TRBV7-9	ASSWTGTTNEQF
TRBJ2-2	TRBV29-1	SAKTGAYTGELF
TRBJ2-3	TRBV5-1	ASSLEGGAVGTDTQY
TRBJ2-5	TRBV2	ASSELGGRETQY
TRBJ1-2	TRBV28	AIPRAGNYGYT
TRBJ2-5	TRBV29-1	SIPGLAGQETQY
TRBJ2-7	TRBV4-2	ASSLPLLGTTSEQY
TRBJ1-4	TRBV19	ATSTATNEKLF
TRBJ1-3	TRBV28	ATGGGGNTIY
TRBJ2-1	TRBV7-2	ASSARLAGGIGEQF
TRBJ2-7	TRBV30	AWGGGSSYEQY
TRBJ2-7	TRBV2	ASSLYDRGQQY
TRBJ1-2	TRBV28	AGRQGKGYT
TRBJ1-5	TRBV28	ASSFDRGLGQPQH
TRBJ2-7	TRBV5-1	ASSLGQGGSYEQY
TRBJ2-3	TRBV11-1	ASSLVSGPDTQY
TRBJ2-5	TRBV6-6	ASSAPGLARETQY
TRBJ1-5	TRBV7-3	ASSLTGGTNQPQH
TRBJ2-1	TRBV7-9	SSSFPPRLAGLHNEQF
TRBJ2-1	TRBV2	ASRLLAASSYNEQF
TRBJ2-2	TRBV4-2	ASSRHGELF
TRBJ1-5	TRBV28	ASSGTQGQQPQH
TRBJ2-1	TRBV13	ASSSRGLAGGWSYNEQF
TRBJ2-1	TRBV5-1	ASSPGLAGGEQF
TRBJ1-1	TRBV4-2	ASSLGGLGTEAF
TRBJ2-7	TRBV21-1	ASSTPRTQGAGGEQY
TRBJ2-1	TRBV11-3	ASSPGLAALINEQF
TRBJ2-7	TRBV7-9	ASSLAQAGGSGQY
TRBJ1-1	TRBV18	ASSPPTGSTEAF
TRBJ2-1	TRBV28	ASSPPASYNEQF
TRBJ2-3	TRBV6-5	ASSYSRQGADTQY
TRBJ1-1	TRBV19	ASDDRGITEAF
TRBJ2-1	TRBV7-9	ASSTGANEQF
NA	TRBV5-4	ASSLSKRAYEQY
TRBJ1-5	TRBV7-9	SSSLVGQPQH